This passage covers 32 T cell receptor beta chains from one sample sequenced in a study of T cell responses to AZD1222 COVID-19 vaccine. Assay used: immunoSEQ multiplex PCR; TCRdb lists only in-frame clones, some missing. Altogether 150,000 to 200,000 clones are present, just over 90% being singletons, with the ten largest covering approximately 1.2%. Sequencing was performed on peripheral blood, taken 28 days after the second AZD1222 dose. The receptors derive from an adult who received the AZD1222 COVID-19 vaccine.

The V gene is TRBV2, the J gene TRBJ2-1, with 9 bases that match TRBD1. Germline V gives CDR1 SNHLY, CDR2 FYNNEI. The CDR3 length is 14 residues. J lost 7 bases, V lost 5 bases, and 6 bases had no gene match. Here the CDR3 DNA reads TGTGCCAGCAGTCCTGGACAGGGGAGGAATGAGCAGTTCTTC. Its protein product is CASSPGQGRNEQFF.

This clone was recorded only once. The chain has TRBV7-3 and TRBJ2-7, with TRBD2 matching over 8 bases. With 4 bases clipped from V and 6 bases from J, the junction kept 5 bases outside the gene matches. The CDR3 loop spans 13 amino acids. Germline V CDR1 and CDR2: SGHTA, FQGTGA. CDR3 DNA: TGTGCCAGCAGCTCTGGGACTAGAAGCGAGCAGTACTTC. Its protein is CASSSGTRSEQYF.

This clone was seen a single time. The genes are TRBV30 and TRBJ1-5; maybe TRBD1 (5 bases). The CDR3 runs 14 residues. V lost 3 bases and J 4 bases, leaving 13 bases between the germline ends. Germline assignment: CDR1 GTSNPN and CDR2 SVGIG (reference sequence). CDR3 DNA: TGTGCCTGGAGCGAAGCCGCAGGGAATCAGCCCCAGCATTTT. Residues: CAWSEAAGNQPQHF.

The V call is TRBV6-6, the J call TRBJ1-5; 7 bases line up with TRBD1. There are 16 residues in the CDR3. The V segment lost 5 bases and the J segment 0 bases; nucleotides outside the gene matches: 7. In germline, CDR1 is MNHNY, CDR2 SVGAGI (reference sequence). Written as DNA, the CDR3 is TGTGCCAGCAGTCGAGGGACAGCCCATAGCAATCAGCCCCAGCATTTT. Its protein product is CASSRGTAHSNQPQHF.

The CDR3 DNA reads as TGTGCCAGCAGTCCAGCGGGGGGGCGGAATGAGCAGTTCTTC. It specifies CASSPAGGRNEQFF. The chain couples TRBV4-2 to TRBJ2-1; 10 bases are a match to TRBD2. From germline, CDR1 is LGHNA and CDR2 YNFKEQ. This CDR3 has 14 amino acids. Trimming at V came to 6 bases and at J to 7 bases, leaving 6 bases not matched to a gene.

The chain uses TRBV5-4 and TRBJ2-5, with TRBD1 identical over 7 bases. The trim removed 3 bases at V and 4 bases at J, leaving 6 bases unmatched. Germline CDR1 SGHNT, CDR2 YYREEE (reference sequence). This CDR3 has 14 amino acids. The chain's CDR3 is CASSSTGSVETQYF. The CDR3 bases are TGTGCCAGCAGCTCGACAGGGTCCGTAGAGACCCAGTACTTC.

The chain combines TRBV5-6 with TRBJ2-6, with TRBD2 matching over 7 bases. V dropped 0 bases and J dropped 0; count of bases not matched to a gene: 9. Per the germline V gene, CDR1 is SGHDT and CDR2 is YYEEEE. CDR3 length: 19 residues. The DNA for the CDR3 is TGTGCCAGCAGCTTGGACCGGGGCGGGGGTTACTCTGGGGCCAACGTCCTGACTTTC. Translating gives CASSLDRGGGYSGANVLTF.

The J gene is TRBJ1-4, the V gene TRBV28; D call uncertain. The CDR3 is 16 amino acids. V lost 1 base and J lost 0, with 9 bases in between. In germline, CDR1 is MDHEN, CDR2 SYDVKM. The CDR3 coding sequence is TGTGCCAGCAGTTTATTTGGGTATGCAACTAATGAAAAACTGTTTTTT. It codes for CASSLFGYATNEKLFF.

The genes are TRBV19 and TRBJ1-2; D is undetermined. CDR3 length: 12 residues. The germline V gene encodes CDR1 LNHDA and CDR2 SQIVND (reference sequence). V was cut by 5 bases and J by 7 bases, with 11 bases left in between. This CDR3 reads CASSPRYPGYTF. CDR3 bases: TGTGCCAGTAGTCCCCGATACCCTGGCTACACCTTC.

In nucleotides, the CDR3 is TGTGCCAGCCACGAAGCTGGAAAACTGTTTTTT. Translation: CASHEAGKLFF. This rearrangement joins TRBV6-5 to TRBJ1-4; D is uncertain. Germline CDR1 and CDR2: MNHEY and SVGAGI. The CDR3 totals 11 residues. Trimming took 8 bases from V and 10 from J, leaving 11 bases between them.

J is TRBJ2-5 and V is TRBV7-2; 7 bases align to TRBD2. Germline V gene data show CDR1 as SGHTA and CDR2 as FQGNSA. The V segment lost 2 bases and the J segment 1 base; nucleotides outside the gene matches: 4. This CDR3 has 15 residues. This CDR3 is CASSLMSGGQETQYF. In DNA form, the CDR3 reads TGTGCCAGCAGCTTAATGTCGGGAGGCCAAGAGACCCAGTACTTC.

V gene TRBV29-1 combines with J gene TRBJ1-1; maybe TRBD1 (6 bases). Germline V gene data show CDR1 as SQVTM and CDR2 as ANQGSEA. The V end lost 2 bases, the J end lost 2 bases, and 12 bases lay between the germline ends. The CDR3 has 14 residues. CDR3 loop: CSVERRQANTEAFF. The CDR3 region has the DNA TGCAGCGTTGAACGCCGACAGGCCAACACTGAAGCTTTCTTT.

J is TRBJ1-4 and V is TRBV4-1, with TRBD1 as a possible D gene (6 bases). Trimming took 0 bases from V and 8 from J, leaving 13 bases between them. Germline V gene sequence: CDR1 MGHRA, CDR2 YSYEKL. This CDR3 is 15 amino acids long. In nucleotides, the CDR3 is TGCGCCAGCAGCCAAGAACAGGGTTGGGGAGAAAAACTGTTTTTT. This encodes CASSQEQGWGEKLFF.

The chain joins TRBV15 to TRBJ2-5, with no clear D. Per germline, CDR1 LNHNV and CDR2 YYDKDF (reference sequence). V was pared by 5 bases and J by 5 bases, with 9 bases between. CDR3 length: 12 residues. The DNA of the CDR3 is TGTGCCACCAGCTCACCGGCTGAGACCCAGTACTTC. Protein: CATSSPAETQYF.

This clone was observed a single time. The rearrangement joins TRBV7-9 to TRBJ1-4, with a weak D call TRBD1 (5 bases). The V gene's germline CDR1 is SEHNR and CDR2 FQNEAQ (reference sequence). This CDR3 region has 15 residues. V was trimmed by 5 bases and J by 4 bases, leaving 14 bases between them. The chain's CDR3 is CASSPYRGHNEKLFF. In DNA, the CDR3 is TGTGCCAGCAGCCCCTACCGGGGCCATAATGAAAAACTGTTTTTT.

The J gene is TRBJ2-7, the V gene TRBV6-1, with D unresolved. The CDR3 runs to 13 residues. V was pared by 3 bases and J by 2 bases, with 8 bases between. Germline V CDR1 and CDR2: MNHNS, SASEGT. The CDR3 bases are TGTGCCAGCAGTGACCACCCGACCTACGAGCAGTACTTC. It codes for CASSDHPTYEQYF.

The chain is built from TRBV30 and TRBJ2-5; D is undetermined. CDR3 length: 12 amino acids. Germline V gene sequence: CDR1 GTSNPN, CDR2 SVGIG (reference sequence). V lost 0 bases, J lost 14 bases, and 16 bases lay in between. The chain's CDR3 is CAWSVSYEVRYF. CDR3 coding DNA: TGTGCCTGGAGTGTATCCTATGAGGTTAGATACTTC.

The chain employs TRBV4-1 and TRBJ1-1; possible D gene TRBD1, 6 bases. V gave up 6 bases and J gave up 8 bases, with 13 bases separating them. The CDR3 has 12 amino acids. Germline lookup yields CDR1 MGHRA and CDR2 YSYEKL. The CDR3 here is CASRQGSLEAFF. Here the CDR3 DNA reads TGCGCCAGCAGACAGGGATCGCTAGAAGCTTTCTTT.

The V call is TRBV4-1, the J call TRBJ1-1, with 7 bases aligning to TRBD1. The trim removed 0 bases at V and 8 bases at J, leaving 0 bases unmatched. The CDR3 consists of 12 residues. The germline V gene has CDR1 MGHRA and CDR2 YSYEKL. The DNA for the CDR3 is TGCGCCAGCAGCCAAGAACAGGGGGAAGCTTTCTTT. It yields the protein CASSQEQGEAFF.

The chain combines TRBV15 with TRBJ1-4; 10 bases line up with TRBD1. With 5 bases clipped from V and 6 bases from J, the junction kept 3 bases outside the gene matches. CDR3 length equals 14 residues. Germline values: CDR1 LNHNV, CDR2 YYDKDF (reference sequence). The CDR3 spells CATSRTGGYEKLFF. DNA for the CDR3: TGTGCCACCAGCCGGACAGGGGGATATGAAAAACTGTTTTTT. The entire variable domain, with the rest obtained from reference TRBV15 and TRBJ1-4, is as follows: DAMVIQNPRYQVTQFGKPVTLSCSQTLNHNVMYWYQQKSSQAPKLLFHYYDKDFNNEADTPDNFQSRRPNTSFCFLDIRSPGLGDTAMYLCATSRTGGYEKLFFGSGTQLSVL.

The chain uses TRBV2 and TRBJ2-4, with 7 bases identical to TRBD1. The germline V gene encodes CDR1 SNHLY and CDR2 FYNNEI. Trimming at V came to 6 bases and at J to 0 bases, leaving 17 bases not matched to a gene. This CDR3 comprises 19 residues. The DNA for the CDR3 is TGTGCCAGCAGCGCCCGAGGGGCAGGGGGAAAACTAGCCAAAAACATTCAGTACTTC. It specifies CASSARGAGGKLAKNIQYF.

The rearrangement joins TRBV28 to TRBJ2-3; the D gene could be TRBD1 or TRBD2 (6 bases each). V lost 3 bases and J 1 base, leaving 14 bases between the germline ends. There are 16 residues in the CDR3. CDR1 is MDHEN, CDR2 SYDVKM, per germline. CDR3 in amino acids: CASSFNPGARTDTQYF. CDR3 DNA: TGTGCCAGCAGTTTTAACCCGGGGGCCCGCACAGATACGCAGTATTTT. Based on the CDR3 plus reference TRBV28 and TRBJ2-3, the full variable domain is DVKVTQSSRYLVKRTGEKVFLECVQDMDHENMFWYRQDPGLGLRLIYFSYDVKMKEKGDIPEGYSVSREKKERFSLILESASTNQTSMYLCASSFNPGARTDTQYFGPGTRLTVL.

The chain joins TRBV6-1 to TRBJ1-4; a possible D gene is TRBD1 (5 bases). The germline V gene encodes CDR1 MNHNS and CDR2 SASEGT. The CDR3 is made up of 16 amino acids. Trimming removed 0 bases from V and 10 bases from J, with 18 bases in between. The CDR3 protein is CASSEASGLLKRKLFF. The CDR3 coding sequence is TGTGCCAGCAGTGAAGCTTCGGGGCTACTTAAGAGAAAACTGTTTTTT.

The rearrangement uses TRBV2 and TRBJ2-3; no firm D call. The ends were cut back, 3 bases at V and 2 bases at J, with 9 bases in the middle. The CDR3 runs to 14 residues. CDR1 and CDR2 (germline): SNHLY, FYNNEI. The CDR3: CASSEVALTDTQYF. CDR3 sequence (DNA): TGTGCCAGCAGTGAGGTGGCGCTCACAGATACGCAGTATTTT.

The V call is TRBV7-9, the J call TRBJ2-7; 7 bases fit TRBD2. CDR3 length equals 16 residues. V gave up 5 bases and J gave up 3 bases; unmatched junction bases: 13. In germline, CDR1 is SEHNR, CDR2 FQNEAQ (reference sequence). The DNA of the CDR3 is TGTGCCAGCAGCACACCCCGAAGGGAGGGAGACTACGAGCAGTACTTC. Residues: CASSTPRREGDYEQYF.

This chain connects TRBV5-6 to TRBJ2-1; D is perhaps TRBD1 (6 bases). This CDR3 is built from 14 residues. The V end was cut by 4 bases, the J end by 4 bases, with 12 bases between. The germline V gene has CDR1 SGHDT and CDR2 YYEEEE. The CDR3 loop is CASSGRGLYNEQFF. The CDR3 DNA sequence: TGTGCCAGCAGCGGAAGGGGGTTGTACAATGAGCAGTTCTTC.

The chain joins TRBV11-2 to TRBJ1-5; no definite D call. Germline CDR1 is SGHAT and CDR2 is FQNNGV. The CDR3 consists of 15 residues. The germline V and J ends were trimmed by 5 bases and 1 base, with 12 bases remaining between them. CDR3 region: CASSPLGGSNQPQHF. The CDR3 region has the DNA TGTGCCAGCAGCCCCCTGGGTGGAAGCAATCAGCCCCAGCATTTT. Full variable domain (missing parts from reference TRBV11-2 and TRBJ1-5): EAGVAQSPRYKIIEKRQSVAFWCNPISGHATLYWYQQILGQGPKLLIQFQNNGVVDDSQLPKDRFSAERLKGVDSTLKIQPAKLEDSAVYLCASSPLGGSNQPQHFGDGTRLSIL.

The gene calls are TRBV28 and TRBJ2-3; D gene uncertain. This CDR3 is built from 13 residues. V lost 2 bases and J lost 0, with 3 bases in between. CDR1 is MDHEN, CDR2 SYDVKM, per germline. DNA for the CDR3: TGTGCCAGCAGTTTAGTGAGCACAGATACGCAGTATTTT. It codes for CASSLVSTDTQYF.

This clone was detected many times. The J gene is TRBJ2-3, the V gene TRBV6-4; TRBD2 aligns across 12 bases. The germline gives CDR1 MRHNA, CDR2 SNTAGT. V trimming: 0 bases; J trimming: 4 bases; junction bases outside the gene matches: 2. The CDR3 extends over 16 amino acids. The CDR3: CASSDSLAGGADTQYF. The CDR3 DNA reads as TGTGCCAGCAGTGACTCGCTAGCGGGAGGGGCAGATACGCAGTATTTT.

The rearrangement uses TRBV10-3 and TRBJ2-1; no firm D call. Trimming took off 8 bases at V and 9 bases at J, with 8 bases between the two ends. This CDR3 has 10 amino acids. Germline V gives CDR1 ENHRY, CDR2 SYGVKD. This chain's CDR3 is CAIGSAEQFF. In DNA form, the CDR3 reads TGTGCCATCGGATCGGCTGAGCAGTTCTTC.

The CDR3 bases are TGTGCCAGCAGTTTATTGGGACAGGGGCTCCCCACAGATACGCAGTATTTT. Amino acids: CASSLLGQGLPTDTQYF. The chain is built from TRBV28 and TRBJ2-3, with 10 bases matching TRBD1. This CDR3 is 17 amino acids long. Germline CDR1 MDHEN, CDR2 SYDVKM. V lost 1 base to trimming and J lost 2 bases; unmatched junction nucleotides: 6.

V is TRBV5-8 and J is TRBJ1-2; D is unclear. CDR1 and CDR2 (germline): SGHTS, YDEGEE. The CDR3 spans 15 residues. V dropped 0 bases and J dropped 4 bases, with 13 bases sitting between them. The DNA for the CDR3 is TGTGCCAGCAGCTTGGCCGCCAGTTCATCCTATGGCTACACCTTC. Encoded protein: CASSLAASSSYGYTF.